The present entry profiles one T cell receptor (beta chain) with its context. Antigen unknown. These data originate in a study of cytomegalovirus exposure and HLA in healthy donors. Study summary: Early on, a data release was issued that held 80 million or so unique TCRs from HLA-typed donors. General observations from the study: A later analysis linked a missense DCLRE1C variant to TCR beta V- and J-gene trimming.

Both 60 Vbeta primers and 13 Jbeta primers went into the PCR. Per the authors' pipeline: Later reanalysis found 70 million to 95 million unique TCR beta chains, some 10 million of them shared. Assay: immunoSEQ multiplex PCR; the TCRdb copy retains only in-frame clones and omits some. Clonal size and the V and J genes are those of that table, whereas D and trimming came from the DNA. The profile shows 100,000 to 150,000 clones, around three quarters of them singletons. V dropped 4 bases and J dropped 3; count of bases not matched to a gene: 5. The CDR3 is 14 amino acids. The germline V gene encodes CDR1 LGHNA and CDR2 YSLEER.

This TCR was sampled from a woman aged 50 to 65 in good health and CMV-seronegative. The chain employs TRBV4-3 and TRBJ1-1; 7 nucleotides align to TRBD1. The sample comprised PBMCs. CDR3 loop: CASSLGGADTEAFF. The CDR3 DNA sequence: TGCGCCAGCAGCCTAGGGGGCGCGGACACTGAAGCTTTCTTT.